These 2 T cell receptor beta chains share one sample of origin, sequenced in a study of cytotoxic CD8 clonotypes in ibrutinib-treated CLL. Profiled with immunoSEQ multiplex PCR; TCRdb holds only in-frame clones, not every one. The sample has some 290,000 clones, more than 65% seen once. The sample consisted of PBMCs, taken before ibrutinib treatment. These receptors originate from a human donor with chronic lymphocytic leukemia.

The V gene is TRBV5-4, the J gene TRBJ1-2; possibly TRBD1 for D (5 bases). V shed 4 bases and J shed 4 bases, with 17 bases lying between them. The CDR3 totals 15 residues. Germline V gene data show CDR1 as SGHNT and CDR2 as YYREEE (reference sequence). Written as DNA, the CDR3 is TGTGCCAGCAGCAGATCTCCCGCTGGGGGCTATGGCTACACCTTC. Its translation is CASSRSPAGGYGYTF.

J is TRBJ2-7 and V is TRBV28; 7 nucleotides agree with TRBD2. Losses at the gene ends were 3 bases for V and 3 bases for J; bases not matched to a gene: 5. The CDR3 runs 14 residues. CDR1 is MDHEN and CDR2 is SYDVKM in the germline V gene. The CDR3 sequence: CASSFAGERYEQYF. As DNA, the CDR3 is TGTGCCAGCAGTTTCGCGGGAGAACGCTACGAGCAGTACTTC.